This is a list of T cell receptor beta chains from one sample in a study of blood T cell repertoires in COVID-19. TCRdb keeps only in-frame clones here, not all; method: immunoSEQ multiplex PCR. Of some 100,000 clones in the sample, about 89% are singletons; the top ten hold 10%. Sequencing was done on a sample of peripheral blood. The source is a man aged 45-65 years with acute or convalescent COVID-19. CDR3s leave out the opening cysteine and the closing phenylalanine or tryptophan. The order of the fields is D gene, V gene, J gene, CDR3 protein. The D gene is left open where the match is weak.

D gene: .; V gene: TRBV3-1/TRBV3-2; J gene: TRBJ2-7; CDR3 protein: ASSPHGERPSYEQY
D gene: TRBD1; V gene: TRBV4-1; J gene: TRBJ2-1; CDR3 protein: ASSQDRGPYNEQF
D gene: TRBD2; V gene: TRBV14; J gene: TRBJ2-1; CDR3 protein: ASSQSSGHYNEQF
D gene: .; V gene: TRBV5-1; J gene: TRBJ2-1; CDR3 protein: ASKADSGSSYNEQF
D gene: .; V gene: TRBV6-5; J gene: TRBJ2-1; CDR3 protein: ASSYSPRVHNEQF
D gene: .; V gene: TRBV3-1/TRBV3-2; J gene: TRBJ1-1; CDR3 protein: ASSSGAEAF
D gene: .; V gene: TRBV21-1; J gene: TRBJ1-1; CDR3 protein: ASTSRDRGELNTEAF
D gene: TRBD1; V gene: TRBV9; J gene: TRBJ2-1; CDR3 protein: ASSGLRDRGLNEQF
D gene: TRBD2; V gene: TRBV9; J gene: TRBJ2-3; CDR3 protein: ASSVSSGSTDTQY
D gene: TRBD1; V gene: TRBV5-1; J gene: TRBJ1-5; CDR3 protein: ASSLGDSSNQPQH
D gene: TRBD1; V gene: TRBV5-1; J gene: TRBJ2-5; CDR3 protein: ASSPGTEETQY
D gene: .; V gene: TRBV27; J gene: TRBJ1-3; CDR3 protein: ASRLLSSGNTIY
D gene: .; V gene: TRBV5-8; J gene: TRBJ1-1; CDR3 protein: ASSLSGRGLNTEAF
D gene: .; V gene: TRBV25-1; J gene: TRBJ2-3; CDR3 protein: ASSESGRGTDTQY
D gene: .; V gene: TRBV7-9; J gene: TRBJ1-2; CDR3 protein: ASSLESGYDGYT
D gene: .; V gene: TRBV6-1; J gene: TRBJ1-1; CDR3 protein: ASSENPVITEAF
D gene: .; V gene: TRBV6-6; J gene: TRBJ2-1; CDR3 protein: ASSSGDSYNEQF